This TCR beta chain was sequenced during a study of breast tumors, draining lymph nodes, adjacent tissues. This clonotype was seen more than once but under ten times. The antigen is unknown. This may stem from a read error, because a much larger clone lies one nucleotide away. TCRdb itself ran the multiplex PCR reads through MiXCR, one entry per CDR3 protein. The sample lists 150,000 to 250,000 distinct CDR3 sequences, approximately 30% occurring once. Germline values: CDR1 DFQATT, CDR2 SNEGSKA (reference sequence). This CDR3 contains 16 residues. Samples came from axillary lymph nodes draining the breast cancer. Findings and limits, study-wide: Tumor TCR diversity was below lymph nodes but above nontumor tissue. Findings are consistent with lymph node origin and intratumoral expansion of most tumor T cells. Luminal-like breast cancer showed significantly higher tumor–nontumor repertoire similarity than basal-like.

The chain recombines TRBV20-1 with TRBJ2-6, with TRBD1 identical over 8 bases. The TCR was taken from a female donor with breast cancer. Some clones in this sample may be carry-over from other donors' samples. The sample was axillary lymph node tissue. The CDR3 here is CSAGGQAYSAANVLTF. The CDR3 DNA follows: TGCAGCGCTGGGGGACAGGCATATTCTGCGGCCAACGTCCTGACTTTC.